These 22 T cell receptor beta chains came from one sample sequenced in a study of vaccination and CD4 T cells after COVID-19. Sequenced with the Oncomine TCR Beta short-read assay was DNA taken from cultured CD4+ T cells. TCRdb itself ran the PCR reads through MiXCR, one entry per CDR3 protein. Of 20,000 to 30,000 distinct CDR3 sequences in the sample, about three fifths are singletons; the top ten hold about 4.9%. For these TCRs, the target antigens are not known. The treatment denotes: 10-day PBMC culture with coronavirus spike peptide pools or control peptides (ViraFEST assay). The material sequenced was CD4+ T cells from blood, cultured in vitro. The receptors shown here come from a human donor who had recovered from COVID-19.

The rearrangement uses TRBV28 and TRBJ1-4; no definite D call. Looked up from germline, CDR1 is MDHEN and CDR2 is SYDVKM. V was shortened by 4 bases and J by 0 bases, with 9 bases between the two germline ends. The CDR3 consists of 15 residues. The CDR3 sequence: CASSSLRSTNEKLFF. The CDR3 nucleotides read TGTGCCAGCAGTTCTCTCAGGTCAACTAATGAAAAACTGTTTTTT. Variable domain in full (rest from reference TRBV28 and TRBJ1-4): DVKVTQSSRYLVKRTGEKVFLECVQDMDHENMFWYRQDPGLGLRLIYFSYDVKMKEKGDIPEGYSVSREKKERFSLILESASTNQTSMYLCASSSLRSTNEKLFFGSGTQLSVL.

The V call is TRBV19, the J call TRBJ1-1, with a possible D match to TRBD1 (5 bases). Germline CDR1 reads LNHDA; CDR2 reads SQIVND (reference sequence). Trimming removed 6 bases at V and 5 bases at J, with 16 bases between. The CDR3 totals 14 residues. The DNA for the CDR3 is TGTGCCAGTAGGGTGGAAGACAGTGGGACTGAAGCTTTCTTT. This sequence encodes CASRVEDSGTEAFF.

The chain is built from TRBV19 and TRBJ1-4, with TRBD1 as a possible D gene (5 bases). Trimming stripped 6 bases from V and 11 bases from J, with 13 bases between. Germline CDR1 reads LNHDA; CDR2 reads SQIVND (reference sequence). CDR3 length: 12 amino acids. This CDR3 reads CASSSQGRKLFF. DNA of the CDR3: TGTGCCAGTAGCAGCCAGGGCCGCAAACTGTTTTTT.

This clonotype was counted only a few times. The genes are TRBV6-1 and TRBJ1-6; tentative D call: TRBD1 (6 bases). The germline gives CDR1 MNHNS, CDR2 SASEGT. The CDR3 totals 13 residues. Trimming took 5 bases from V and 9 from J, leaving 11 bases between them. The CDR3 reads CASSTGRASPLHF. CDR3 coding DNA: TGTGCCAGCAGTACAGGGAGGGCTTCACCCCTCCACTTT.

This chain uses TRBV6-1 with TRBJ1-2; D possibly corresponds to TRBD1 (5 bases). V was trimmed by 5 bases and J by 8 bases, leaving 15 bases between them. This CDR3 is 13 amino acids long. Germline V gives CDR1 MNHNS, CDR2 SASEGT. The CDR3 nucleotides read TGTGCCAGCAGTCCACCTGGGGGTGGGGGCTACACCTTC. It specifies CASSPPGGGGYTF.

The chain combines TRBV28 with TRBJ2-7, with D possibly TRBD2 on 5 matching bases. CDR3 length: 12 amino acids. Germline CDR1 reads MDHEN; CDR2 reads SYDVKM. Trimming shortened V by 2 bases and J by 4 bases, and 6 bases separated the two germline ends. In nucleotides, the CDR3 is TGTGCCAGCAGTTTACGGAGGTACGAGCAGTACTTC. It encodes CASSLRRYEQYF.

This rearrangement joins TRBV29-1 to TRBJ2-1; 9 bases align to TRBD2. The germline V gene has CDR1 SQVTM and CDR2 ANQGSEA. The ends lost 4 bases at V and 4 bases at J; junction bases unmatched: 2. The CDR3 has 13 residues. The CDR3 sequence: CSVGLAAYNEQFF. DNA for the CDR3: TGCAGCGTTGGACTAGCGGCGTACAATGAGCAGTTCTTC.

The chain carries TRBV7-6 and TRBJ2-5; tentative D call: TRBD2 (6 bases). The CDR3 has 15 residues. Looked up from germline, CDR1 is SGHVS and CDR2 is FNYEAQ. V lost 4 bases to trimming and J lost 5 bases, with 17 bases between them. For the CDR3, the DNA is TGTGCCAGCAGCTCCTTGGGCGGGATAAGGGAGACCCAGTACTTC. Amino acids: CASSSLGGIRETQYF.

This clonotype has just a few counts. V gene TRBV15 combines with J gene TRBJ2-1; unclear D gene. CDR1 and CDR2 (germline): LNHNV, YYDKDF (reference sequence). CDR3 length: 14 residues. V gave up 0 bases and J gave up 6 bases, with 9 bases separating them. The CDR3 spells CATSRDRDLNEQFF. The DNA of the CDR3 is TGTGCCACCAGCAGAGATCGCGACCTCAATGAGCAGTTCTTC.

This chain connects TRBV15 to TRBJ2-2; unclear D gene. This CDR3 comprises 15 residues. V lost 3 bases, J lost 6 bases, and 14 bases lay in between. Germline assignment: CDR1 LNHNV and CDR2 YYDKDF (reference sequence). The CDR3 protein is CATSSGGRGPGELFF. CDR3 DNA: TGTGCCACCAGCAGTGGCGGCAGAGGCCCCGGGGAGCTGTTTTTT.

This clonotype was counted once. The chain employs TRBV6-1 and TRBJ1-2; possibly TRBD1 for D (6 bases). V lost 5 bases to trimming and J lost 8 bases, with 12 bases between them. The germline V gene encodes CDR1 MNHNS and CDR2 SASEGT. The CDR3 is 12 residues long. CDR3: CASSPGQPGYTF. Here the CDR3 DNA reads TGTGCCAGCAGTCCCGGACAGCCCGGCTACACCTTC.

This clonotype appeared once. The CDR3 sequence: CASSRTGVSTEAFF. CDR3 sequence (DNA): TGTGCCAGTAGTAGGACAGGGGTAAGCACTGAAGCTTTCTTT. V is TRBV19 and J is TRBJ1-1, with 9 bases that match TRBD1. The CDR3 loop spans 14 amino acids. CDR1 and CDR2 (germline): LNHDA, SQIVND (reference sequence). The trim removed 4 bases at V and 4 bases at J, leaving 4 bases unmatched.

V gene TRBV5-4 combines with J gene TRBJ2-7; 10 bases are a match to TRBD2. The germline V gene has CDR1 SGHNT and CDR2 YYREEE (reference sequence). There are 18 residues in the CDR3. Losses at the gene ends were 1 base for V and 3 bases for J; bases not matched to a gene: 13. The CDR3 DNA sequence: TGTGCCAGCAGCTTGCTAGGGGAGACACTAGCGGGAAACTACGAGCAGTACTTC. It is translated as CASSLLGETLAGNYEQYF.

The chain uses TRBV6-1 and TRBJ2-4; 11 nucleotides line up with TRBD2. Trimming took 5 bases from V and 1 from J; bases not matched to a gene: 10. The CDR3 runs to 18 residues. Germline assignment: CDR1 MNHNS and CDR2 SASEGT. The CDR3 region is CASSNHVAGGSAKNIQYF. The CDR3 DNA reads as TGTGCCAGCAGTAACCACGTAGCGGGAGGGTCGGCCAAAAACATTCAGTACTTC.

The CDR3 sequence: CASGEGNTIYF. DNA for the CDR3: TGTGCCAGCGGGGAGGGAAACACCATATATTTT. V usage is TRBV28 and J usage is TRBJ1-3; unclear D gene. The V end was cut by 8 bases, the J end by 4 bases, with 6 bases between. Germline values: CDR1 MDHEN, CDR2 SYDVKM. The CDR3 extends over 11 amino acids.

The chain carries TRBV6-1 and TRBJ2-1, with TRBD1 matching 7 bases. V dropped 6 bases and J dropped 6; count of bases not matched to a gene: 8. CDR3 length equals 14 residues. CDR1 and CDR2 from the germline V gene are MNHNS and SASEGT. In DNA, the CDR3 is TGTGCCAGCAGCAGGACAGGCAATCTCAATGAGCAGTTCTTC. This encodes CASSRTGNLNEQFF.

V gene TRBV19 combines with J gene TRBJ2-7; TRBD2 is a possible D gene (5 bases). Trimming left V 1 base short and J 6 bases short, with 7 bases between. The CDR3 consists of 12 residues. CDR1 and CDR2 (germline): LNHDA, SQIVND (reference sequence). The CDR3 here is CASSIVRGEQYF. The DNA for the CDR3 is TGTGCCAGTAGTATAGTACGGGGCGAGCAGTACTTC.

The V call is TRBV7-2, the J call TRBJ2-3; the match to TRBD1 covers 9 bases. V lost 5 bases and J lost 2; bases outside the gene matches: 5. The CDR3 length is 15 residues. CDR1 is SGHTA and CDR2 is FQGNSA in the germline V gene. In DNA form, the CDR3 reads TGTGCCAGCAGCCCGACACAGGGGGCCACAGATACGCAGTATTTT. Its translation: CASSPTQGATDTQYF. The full variable domain, rest sourced from reference TRBV7-2 and TRBJ2-3, is GAGVSQSPSNKVTEKGKDVELRCDPISGHTALYWYRQSLGQGLEFLIYFQGNSAPDKSGLPSDRFSAERTGGSVSTLTIQRTQQEDSAVYLCASSPTQGATDTQYFGPGTRLTVL.

The rearrangement uses TRBV12-3 or TRBV12-4 and TRBJ1-2; D gene unclear. Trimming took 6 bases from V and 7 from J, leaving 12 bases between them. This CDR3 comprises 12 residues. For the CDR3, the DNA is TGTGCCAGCAGCCCTCTTTTAAGTGGCTACACCTTC. It translates to CASSPLLSGYTF.

The chain uses TRBV27 and TRBJ2-7, with D possibly called TRBD1 or TRBD2 (5 bases each). Germline CDR1 MNHEY, CDR2 SMNVEV (reference sequence). The CDR3 contains 15 residues. The V and J ends lost 4 bases and 0 bases respectively, with 13 bases between them. This CDR3 reads CASSYGTASSYEQYF. The CDR3 DNA reads TGTGCCAGCAGTTATGGGACGGCGAGCTCCTACGAGCAGTACTTC.

This clonotype turned up a few times. V gene TRBV4-1 combines with J gene TRBJ1-1; 8 nucleotides match TRBD1. The CDR3 is 14 residues long. V lost 5 bases, J lost 4 bases, and 6 bases stayed unmatched. Germline V lookup: CDR1 MGHRA, CDR2 YSYEKL. The CDR3 coding sequence is TGCGCCAGCAGCGTACAGGGGGTGGGCACTGAAGCTTTCTTT. Translation: CASSVQGVGTEAFF.

The chain is built from TRBV6-1 and TRBJ1-6; a possible D gene is TRBD1 (5 bases). This CDR3 is 18 amino acids long. Germline assignment: CDR1 MNHNS and CDR2 SASEGT. Trimming took 1 base from V and 4 from J, leaving 17 bases between them. This chain's CDR3 is CASSEVTAGTVYNSPLHF. For the CDR3, the DNA is TGTGCCAGCAGTGAAGTAACCGCAGGGACGGTATATAATTCACCCCTCCACTTT.